This T cell receptor beta chain was sequenced during a study of blood T cell repertoires in COVID-19. Across the study: The origin of the acute and convalescent COVID-19 samples was the United States, Italy and Spain.

The CDR3 is 12 amino acids. The ends were cut back, 3 bases at V and 4 bases at J, with 4 bases in the middle. The germline V gene has CDR1 KGHSH and CDR2 LQKENI. The repertoire was sequenced with immunoSEQ multiplex PCR; TCRdb's copy has only in-frame clones and lacks some. The table lists 200,000 to 300,000 clones, 75% to 90% of them singletons. The chain combines TRBV18 with TRBJ1-3; D not certain. Sequencing was done on a sample of peripheral blood. The clonotype was recovered from a man aged 55 to 70 who had recovered from COVID-19. The CDR3 protein is CASSPSGNTIYF. CDR3 bases: TGTGCCAGCTCACCTAGCGGAAACACCATATATTTT.